This T cell receptor beta chain was recovered during a study of CD8+CD57+ T cells in acquired aplastic anemia. Study-level background: Mean DNA quantity obtained from sorted CD4+ and CD8+ cells was about 3.5 ug. Study conclusions and caveats: Patients and controls had in common twenty-nine CD8+ CDR3 sequences. CD8+ Simpson's diversity showed no significant patient-control difference.

Genomic DNA, the template, was used for profiling of the TCR beta VDJ and CDR3. TCRdb reanalysed the reads using MiXCR and keeps one entry per CDR3 protein. The table includes roughly 180,000 distinct CDR3 sequences, about 60% detected once. Germline V gene lookup returns CDR1 SEHNR and CDR2 FQNEAQ (reference sequence). Deletions cut 5 bases from V and 5 bases from J, with 16 bases between. This CDR3 spans 15 amino acids. An expansion of CD8+CD57+ cells by flow cytometry had been shown in patients chosen for sequencing. Blood sampling was performed on the patients, and none of them had received therapy by then. As to this clonotype: Its antigen is currently unknown.

The clonotype comes from a human donor with aplastic anemia. The chain recombines TRBV7-9 with TRBJ1-3; D gene uncertain. Sequenced input: sorted CD4+, CD8+, or CD8+CD57+ T cells (not recorded which) from PBMCs. The CDR3 bases are TGTGCCAGCAGCCCTGGGGATATATGGAGAAACACCATATATTTT. It translates to CASSPGDIWRNTIYF.